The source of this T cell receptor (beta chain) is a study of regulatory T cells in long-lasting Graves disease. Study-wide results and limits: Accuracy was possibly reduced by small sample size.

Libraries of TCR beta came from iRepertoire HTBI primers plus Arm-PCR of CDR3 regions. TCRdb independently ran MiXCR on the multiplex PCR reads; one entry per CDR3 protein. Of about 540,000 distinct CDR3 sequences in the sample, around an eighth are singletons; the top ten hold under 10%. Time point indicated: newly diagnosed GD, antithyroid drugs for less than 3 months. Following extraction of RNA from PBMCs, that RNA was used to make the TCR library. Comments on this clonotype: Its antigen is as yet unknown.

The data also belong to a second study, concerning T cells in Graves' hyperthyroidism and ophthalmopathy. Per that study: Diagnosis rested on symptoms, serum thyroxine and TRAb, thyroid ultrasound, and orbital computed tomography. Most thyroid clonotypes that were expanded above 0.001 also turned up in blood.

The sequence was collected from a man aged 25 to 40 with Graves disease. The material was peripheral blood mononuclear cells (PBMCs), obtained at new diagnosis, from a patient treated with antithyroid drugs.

The CDR3 DNA follows: TGCAGTGCTAGAGCTCTGAGCTCCTATAATTCACCCCTCCACTTT. Its translation: CSARALSSYNSPLHF. The chain combines TRBV20-1 with TRBJ1-6; D unresolved. CDR1 is DFQATT, CDR2 SNEGSKA, per germline (reference sequence). The CDR3 consists of 15 residues. V lost 1 base to trimming and J lost 0 bases, with 7 bases between them.